These T cell receptor beta chains were read from a single sample in a study of T cell responses to AZD1222 COVID-19 vaccine. Using immunoSEQ multiplex PCR, the repertoire was profiled, and TCRdb retains in-frame clones only, with some absent. The sample has 150,000 or so clones; approximately 90% are singletons. Here the sequenced sample was peripheral blood, taken 28 days after the second dose of the MenACWY control vaccine. The receptors were gathered from an adult who received the MenACWY meningococcal vaccine as a control. Both conserved end residues are part of each CDR3. The D gene is left open where the match is weak. The size field is filled for only some rows; it gives once, few, many or a size class.

clone size: -; V gene: TRBV27; D gene: TRBD2; J gene: TRBJ2-1; CDR3 DNA: TGTGCCAGCAGGGGCGGACTAGCGGATTACAATGAGCAGTTCTTC; CDR3 protein: CASRGGLADYNEQFF
clone size: -; V gene: TRBV27; D gene: -; J gene: TRBJ2-7; CDR3 DNA: TGTGCCAGCAGTTTCAACGAACACCACTACGAGCAGTACTTC; CDR3 protein: CASSFNEHHYEQYF
clone size: -; V gene: TRBV7-2; D gene: TRBD2; J gene: TRBJ2-3; CDR3 DNA: TGTGCCAGCGGGGAACTAGCGGGAGATACGCAGTATTTT; CDR3 protein: CASGELAGDTQYF
clone size: once; V gene: TRBV5-8; D gene: TRBD2; J gene: TRBJ2-5; CDR3 DNA: TGTGCCAGCAGCGATCCGGGAGGACTAGAGACCCAGTACTTC; CDR3 protein: CASSDPGGLETQYF
clone size: -; V gene: TRBV18; D gene: TRBD1; J gene: TRBJ1-2; CDR3 DNA: TGTGCCAGCTCCCCGGACAGGGGGCGAAACTATGGCTACACCTTC; CDR3 protein: CASSPDRGRNYGYTF
clone size: -; V gene: TRBV5-1; D gene: TRBD2; J gene: TRBJ2-3; CDR3 DNA: TGCGCCAGCAGCTTAGGGCTAGCGGTTAGCACAGATACGCAGTATTTT; CDR3 protein: CASSLGLAVSTDTQYF
clone size: -; V gene: TRBV6-5; D gene: TRBD2; J gene: TRBJ2-1; CDR3 DNA: TGTGCCAGCAGTTTTTCCGGGACTACGCTTAATGAGCAGTTCTTC; CDR3 protein: CASSFSGTTLNEQFF
clone size: once; V gene: TRBV19; D gene: -; J gene: TRBJ2-1; CDR3 DNA: TGTGCCAGTAGTATCCAGTCCCGTGATGAGCAGTTCTTC; CDR3 protein: CASSIQSRDEQFF
clone size: -; V gene: TRBV15; D gene: -; J gene: TRBJ2-7; CDR3 DNA: TGTGCCACCAGCAGAGTGCTGGACCCGGGAAACGAGCAGTACTTC; CDR3 protein: CATSRVLDPGNEQYF
clone size: -; V gene: TRBV7-2; D gene: -; J gene: TRBJ2-4; CDR3 DNA: TGTGCCAGCAGCGCCAACAGGGCTAACATTCAGTACTTC; CDR3 protein: CASSANRANIQYF
clone size: -; V gene: TRBV7-9; D gene: TRBD2; J gene: TRBJ2-3; CDR3 DNA: TGTGCCAGCAGCATTAGCGGGAGCGGGGGAGATACGCAGTATTTT; CDR3 protein: CASSISGSGGDTQYF
clone size: few; V gene: TRBV19; D gene: TRBD1; J gene: TRBJ2-7; CDR3 DNA: TGTGCCAGCGCGACAGGGCTCTCCTACGAGCAGTACTTC; CDR3 protein: CASATGLSYEQYF
clone size: -; V gene: TRBV10-1; D gene: TRBD2; J gene: TRBJ2-1; CDR3 DNA: TGCGCCAGCAGTAGGCCGGGACTAGCGGGATTTGGTGAGCAGTTCTTC; CDR3 protein: CASSRPGLAGFGEQFF
clone size: -; V gene: TRBV6-5; D gene: TRBD2; J gene: TRBJ2-7; CDR3 DNA: TGTGCCAGCAGTTCCCCGGGGGGGTCCTACGAGCAGTACTTC; CDR3 protein: CASSSPGGSYEQYF
clone size: -; V gene: TRBV7-9; D gene: TRBD1; J gene: TRBJ1-1; CDR3 DNA: TGTGCCAGCAGCTTAGGGGCAGGGGGAGGAACTGAAGCTTTCTTT; CDR3 protein: CASSLGAGGGTEAFF
clone size: -; V gene: TRBV7-8; D gene: -; J gene: TRBJ2-7; CDR3 DNA: TGTGCCAGCAGCTTACCCGGGGCCGAGCAGTACTTC; CDR3 protein: CASSLPGAEQYF
clone size: -; V gene: TRBV28; D gene: -; J gene: TRBJ2-7; CDR3 DNA: TGTGCCAGCAGTCGCACAGGGAGGCGCGAGCAGTACTTC; CDR3 protein: CASSRTGRREQYF
clone size: few; V gene: TRBV15; D gene: TRBD1; J gene: TRBJ1-1; CDR3 DNA: TGTGCCACCAGCAGGGGACAGGGTGAGACTGAAGCTTTCTTT; CDR3 protein: CATSRGQGETEAFF
clone size: -; V gene: TRBV7-2; D gene: -; J gene: TRBJ1-1; CDR3 DNA: TGTGCCAGCAGCTGGAACGCGGACACTGAAGCTTTCTTT; CDR3 protein: CASSWNADTEAFF
clone size: -; V gene: TRBV2; D gene: -; J gene: TRBJ1-3; CDR3 DNA: TGTGCCAGCAGTGATTCTGGAAACACCATATATTTT; CDR3 protein: CASSDSGNTIYF
clone size: -; V gene: TRBV6-2/TRBV6-3; D gene: -; J gene: TRBJ2-5; CDR3 DNA: TGTGCCAGCAGTTACCGGGAAGAGACCCAGTACTTC; CDR3 protein: CASSYREETQYF
clone size: -; V gene: TRBV9; D gene: -; J gene: TRBJ2-3; CDR3 DNA: TGTGCCAGCAGCGTAGGGGGATGGGCAGATACGCAGTATTTT; CDR3 protein: CASSVGGWADTQYF
clone size: -; V gene: TRBV19; D gene: TRBD1; J gene: TRBJ1-6; CDR3 DNA: TGTGCCAGTAGGAAACAGGGGGCTAATTCACCCCTCCACTTT; CDR3 protein: CASRKQGANSPLHF
clone size: -; V gene: TRBV11-3; D gene: -; J gene: TRBJ2-3; CDR3 DNA: TGTGCCAGCAGCTCCGGGACAGATACGCAGTATTTT; CDR3 protein: CASSSGTDTQYF
clone size: -; V gene: TRBV29-1; D gene: -; J gene: TRBJ2-5; CDR3 DNA: TGCAGCGTTGGGGAAAGGGAGACCCAGTACTTC; CDR3 protein: CSVGERETQYF
clone size: -; V gene: TRBV27; D gene: -; J gene: TRBJ1-2; CDR3 DNA: TGTGCCAGCAGTTTACAGGGGTCCTACTATGGCTACACCTTC; CDR3 protein: CASSLQGSYYGYTF
clone size: once; V gene: TRBV5-1; D gene: TRBD1; J gene: TRBJ1-1; CDR3 DNA: TGCGCCAGCAGCTTTACAGGGGGCGCGGACACTGAAGCTTTCTTT; CDR3 protein: CASSFTGGADTEAFF
clone size: -; V gene: TRBV5-1; D gene: -; J gene: TRBJ1-2; CDR3 DNA: TGCGCCAGCAGTCCAACTACCCACTATGGCTACACCTTC; CDR3 protein: CASSPTTHYGYTF
clone size: -; V gene: TRBV7-9; D gene: -; J gene: TRBJ2-1; CDR3 DNA: TGTGCCAGCAGCTTAGTGGGCAGGGAGAATGAGCAGTTCTTC; CDR3 protein: CASSLVGRENEQFF
clone size: -; V gene: TRBV14; D gene: -; J gene: TRBJ1-3; CDR3 DNA: TGTGCCAGCAGCCAAGATATGGGCGGGCTCGAGTCTGGAAACACCATATATTTT; CDR3 protein: CASSQDMGGLESGNTIYF
clone size: -; V gene: TRBV18; D gene: -; J gene: TRBJ1-1; CDR3 DNA: TGTGCCAGCTCACGGGACATCATGAACACTGAAGCTTTCTTT; CDR3 protein: CASSRDIMNTEAFF
clone size: -; V gene: TRBV4-1; D gene: TRBD2; J gene: TRBJ2-5; CDR3 DNA: TGCGCCAGCAGCCAAGATTGGGGGTCTAGCGGGCTCGGGGAGACCCAGTACTTC; CDR3 protein: CASSQDWGSSGLGETQYF
clone size: once; V gene: TRBV7-2; D gene: -; J gene: TRBJ2-5; CDR3 DNA: TGTGCCAGCAGCTTAGCGGGAAGAAACCAAGAGACCCAGTACTTC; CDR3 protein: CASSLAGRNQETQYF
clone size: -; V gene: TRBV24-1; D gene: TRBD1; J gene: TRBJ2-4; CDR3 DNA: TGTGCCACCAGTGCGGGGACAGGAAGACTAGCCAAAAACATTCAGTACTTC; CDR3 protein: CATSAGTGRLAKNIQYF
clone size: once; V gene: TRBV7-2; D gene: TRBD2; J gene: TRBJ2-7; CDR3 DNA: TGTGCCAGCAGCTTTGTTCTAGCGGGAGTTGGGTCCTACGAGCAGTACTTC; CDR3 protein: CASSFVLAGVGSYEQYF
clone size: once; V gene: TRBV5-1; D gene: -; J gene: TRBJ1-1; CDR3 DNA: TGCGCCAGCAGCTTGGATCCAACCGACGGGAACACTGAAGCTTTCTTT; CDR3 protein: CASSLDPTDGNTEAFF
clone size: -; V gene: TRBV7-8; D gene: -; J gene: TRBJ1-6; CDR3 DNA: TGTGCCAGCAGCTTAGTTCTAATGGGGTATAATTCACCCCTCCACTTT; CDR3 protein: CASSLVLMGYNSPLHF